This T cell receptor (beta chain) was sequenced in a study of T cells in Graves' hyperthyroidism and ophthalmopathy. The V gene lost 1 base and the J gene lost 7 bases, with 14 bases spanning the gap. Germline values: CDR1 DFQATT, CDR2 SNEGSKA (reference sequence). The CDR3 length is 15 residues. Regions amplified from RNA transcripts were the TCR beta CDR3 regions. HTBI primers drove first-round RT-PCR of the TCR CDR3. TCRdb fed the multiplex PCR reads into MiXCR, producing one record per CDR3 protein. This sample has about 380,000 distinct CDR3 sequences; about 15% occur once, and the top ten carry roughly 11%. This clonotype was seen more than once but under ten times.

The V call is TRBV20-1, the J call TRBJ1-6; the D gene is possibly TRBD1 (6 bases). Specimen: blood. The receptor was derived from a woman aged 55-75 years with Graves' hyperthyroidism. The CDR3 is CSARGGHPGNSPLHF. The CDR3 coding sequence is TGCAGTGCTAGAGGGGGACATCCTGGAAATTCACCCCTCCACTTT.